Described below is a single T cell receptor (beta chain) sequence and its context. The sample originates from a study of blood T cell repertoires in COVID-19. Study overall: Researchers got acute and convalescent COVID-19 samples from the United States, Italy and Spain.

Authors' methods: Reference gene primers were amplified, and this amplification served to estimate nucleated cell counts. Produced via immunoSEQ multiplex PCR; TCRdb's table is partial and in-frame only. Clone size and V and J calls were adopted from that table, with D and trimming inferred from the DNA. The data show about 390,000 clones, around 87% seen once. The sequenced sample was peripheral blood. The source is a woman aged 55-70 years with COVID-19, enrolled during active disease.

The CDR3 DNA reads as TGTGCCAGCAGCTTGTGGGGCCGATCCCCTTTGAACACTGAAGCTTTCTTT. Its protein is CASSLWGRSPLNTEAFF. This sequence joins TRBV5-4 and TRBJ1-1, with TRBD1 as a possible D gene (5 bases). Germline V CDR1 and CDR2: SGHNT, YYREEE (reference sequence). CDR3 length: 17 residues. The V and J ends lost 1 base and 0 bases respectively, with 16 bases between them.